The present TCR beta chain was sequenced within a study of T cells in Graves' hyperthyroidism and ophthalmopathy. Turning to the study itself: Peripheral blood was collected at initial diagnosis, before any treatment.

On this clonotype: The antigen is not known.

Overall study results and limits: Appearing also in blood were most of the thyroid clonotypes expanded above 0.001.

The TCR beta CDR3 regions underwent amplification using RNA transcripts as the source. The HTBI set primed first-round TCR CDR3 RT-PCR. TCRdb analysed the multiplex PCR reads with MiXCR anew, one entry per CDR3 protein. Of 500,000 or so distinct CDR3 sequences in the sample, roughly 17% are singletons; the top ten hold roughly 18%. Germline CDR1 reads SQVTM; CDR2 reads ANQGSEA. This CDR3 spans 14 amino acids. The trim removed 6 bases at V and 6 bases at J, leaving 7 bases unmatched. For ophthalmopathy patients, the Clinical Activity Score was at least 3 and the NOSPECS grade at least 4; duration was under 3 months. In making diagnoses, clinical symptoms, serum thyroxine and TRAb, thyroid ultrasound and orbital computed tomography were all used.

The rearrangement joins TRBV29-1 to TRBJ2-3, with 12 nucleotides matching TRBD2. The sequence was obtained from a woman in her late teens or twenties with Graves' ophthalmopathy. Sequenced input: blood. In DNA, the CDR3 is TGCAGCGTCGGACTAGCGGGGACAGAGGATACGCAGTATTTT. This translates into CSVGLAGTEDTQYF.